This T cell receptor (beta chain) appears in the sequencing data of a study of identical twins. General observations from the study: Compared with unrelated sharing, twin-shared out-of-frame alpha sequences had more low-probability sequences. Zero-insertion analyses could be partly confounded by invariant MAIT and iNKT cells.

Everyone who donated was a healthy Caucasian. Unique molecular identifiers were present on the cDNA, and a universal primer site came from template switching. TCRdb re-derived calls from the 5' RACE reads in MiXCR, one entry per CDR3 protein. The sample contains hundreds of thousands of distinct CDR3 sequences, 5.5% to 6.5% of which appear only once. The CDR3 runs to 19 residues. Per the germline V gene, CDR1 is MNHEY and CDR2 is SVGAGI. Trimming cost V 2 bases and J 3 bases; bases outside gene matches: 16. This clonotype was observed a handful of times. The antigen is unknown. This sequence originates from a man aged 18 to 35 in good health. The specimen was naive T cells sorted from blood. The chain links TRBV6-5 to TRBJ2-7, with 10 bases aligning to TRBD2. CDR3 DNA sequence: TGTGCCAGCAGTTACCCCAGCCGCCAACTAGCGGGAACAATCTACGAGCAGTACTTC. It translates to CASSYPSRQLAGTIYEQYF.